This TCR beta chain was retrieved from a study of radiation and T cells in renal cell carcinoma. As to treatment: treatment-naive control, cytoreductive nephrectomy. The method was immunoSEQ multiplex PCR; TCRdb's version includes in-frame clones alone and lacks a portion of them. The sample contains around 15,000 clones, approximately 50% of which appear only once. This CDR3 comprises 17 residues. Trimming shortened V by 8 bases and J by 0 bases, and 20 bases separated the two germline ends. This clone is deemed medium-sized. Here the sequenced sample was tumor tissue, taken from a patient whose treatment was nephrectomy without radiotherapy. The chain uses TRBV23-1 and TRBJ1-3; tentatively, D is TRBD1 (6 bases). TRBV23-1 is flagged as an ORF with uncertain function. The TCR was taken from a man aged 45-65 years with renal cell carcinoma. For the CDR3, the DNA is TGCGCCAGCCCCCAAGGGGGACCCCGCTACTCTGGAAACACCATATATTTT. As protein: CASPQGGPRYSGNTIYF.